Listed below are T cell receptor beta chains from one sample, sequenced in a study of cytotoxic CD8 clonotypes in ibrutinib-treated CLL. Profiling relied on immunoSEQ multiplex PCR, and the TCRdb table lists in-frame clones only, not all of them. The table lists around 150,000 clones, about four fifths of them singletons, with roughly 2% in the top ten. The sample here was PBMCs, taken after 12 months of ibrutinib treatment. These receptors all stem from a human donor with chronic lymphocytic leukemia. Each CDR3 is given without its conserved first and last residue. Each record gives: CDR3 protein, V gene.

CDR3 protein: ASSPRGGGSYEQY; V gene: TRBV28
CDR3 protein: ASSFSRVQDRAYEQY; V gene: TRBV7-8
CDR3 protein: ASSLYRDYT; V gene: TRBV5-4
CDR3 protein: ASSQDQRINKGSYNEQF; V gene: TRBV4-2
CDR3 protein: ASSSRARTDTQY; V gene: TRBV4-2
CDR3 protein: ASSYPGKSSGNTIY; V gene: TRBV6-5
CDR3 protein: ASSPDLTTEAF; V gene: TRBV18
CDR3 protein: ASSTGRTYNSPLH; V gene: TRBV6-5
CDR3 protein: ASKVDANYGYT; V gene: TRBV19
CDR3 protein: ASSPGTGHGYT; V gene: TRBV6-5
CDR3 protein: ASSPGQEGTGELF; V gene: TRBV5-1
CDR3 protein: ASTEAGGEQETQY; V gene: TRBV7-2
CDR3 protein: ASSPDISSGANVLT; V gene: TRBV5-4
CDR3 protein: ASSQETGRQPQH; V gene: TRBV4-3
CDR3 protein: ASSSGQGRETQY; V gene: TRBV5-1
CDR3 protein: ASSGDRDRRSYEQY; V gene: TRBV6-6
CDR3 protein: ASAPSRSGFRNEQY; V gene: TRBV28
CDR3 protein: ASSGVSLNTEAF; V gene: TRBV6-1
CDR3 protein: ASRALGQASYEQY; V gene: TRBV27
CDR3 protein: AISPGRTHTEAF; V gene: TRBV10-3
CDR3 protein: ASSLRRGVRNEQF; V gene: TRBV5-1
CDR3 protein: AIRQGDNGNTIY; V gene: TRBV10-3
CDR3 protein: ASSLGPTGRTTDTQY; V gene: TRBV7-3
CDR3 protein: ASSELAGGRPRGEQY; V gene: TRBV2
CDR3 protein: ASSLDSGANVLT; V gene: TRBV5-4
CDR3 protein: ASSSGPGAVF; V gene: TRBV11-3
CDR3 protein: ASSETGGSSPYNEQF; V gene: TRBV6-1
CDR3 protein: ASSLTGTNTGELF; V gene: TRBV7-3
CDR3 protein: ASAGGGTTDTQY; V gene: TRBV18
CDR3 protein: ASKLGDAVGYT; V gene: TRBV6-1
CDR3 protein: ASSQDGGGITDTQY; V gene: TRBV4-3
CDR3 protein: ASSLSTSTNEKLF; V gene: TRBV27
CDR3 protein: ASSELRQGRTEAF; V gene: TRBV5-6
CDR3 protein: ASRRSSYEQY; V gene: TRBV2
CDR3 protein: ASSLEGKYSGNTIY; V gene: TRBV7-9
CDR3 protein: ASSQDRVKETQY; V gene: TRBV5-7
CDR3 protein: ASSSDRGYGYT; V gene: TRBV6-5
CDR3 protein: ASSTSYQGNYGYT; V gene: TRBV5-4
CDR3 protein: ASSLGQVNNEQF; V gene: TRBV5-1
CDR3 protein: ASTPRHSGGYNEQF; V gene: TRBV14
CDR3 protein: ASSLSVNEQF; V gene: TRBV18
CDR3 protein: ASSFSEGHYLYEQY; V gene: TRBV7-3
CDR3 protein: ASSLGGRAHEQY; V gene: TRBV5-4
CDR3 protein: ASSSQGLPGVGEQF; V gene: TRBV7-8
CDR3 protein: AWRRSGQGWNEQY; V gene: TRBV30
CDR3 protein: ASSVQGTDTQY; V gene: TRBV9
CDR3 protein: ASSPPVIGTTGELF; V gene: TRBV18
CDR3 protein: ASSPRGGSTEAF; V gene: TRBV2
CDR3 protein: ASSQGLGRYT; V gene: TRBV4-1
CDR3 protein: ASSLWTGGFKNEQF; V gene: TRBV27
CDR3 protein: ASSSPGVNTEAF; V gene: TRBV7-2
CDR3 protein: ASSPASGSYNEQF; V gene: TRBV27